A selection of T cell receptor beta chains follows, all from one sample in a study of CD8+ T cells in alopecia areata. Libraries were prepared by immunoSEQ multiplex PCR; TCRdb keeps only in-frame clonotypes and omits some of them. The repertoire holds about 200,000 clones, with roughly 50% as singletons. Source: CD4+ T cells sorted from blood, taken at week 24, from a patient treated with tofacitinib. These receptor sequences come from a human donor with alopecia areata. CDR3s include the opening cysteine and the closing phenylalanine or tryptophan. The order of the fields is V gene, CDR3 length, J gene, clone size, D gene, CDR3 protein, CDR3 DNA. A D gene is named only where the DNA matches it firmly. Size is stated for part of the rows, as once, few or many counts, or as a class when the clone is expanded.

TRBV6-1	15	TRBJ2-1	once	.	CASSERGLWGNEQFF	TGTGCCAGCAGTGAACGGGGCCTTTGGGGCAATGAGCAGTTCTTC
TRBV7-2	18	TRBJ2-3	few	TRBD2	CASSLGGGERGRTDTQYF	TGTGCCAGCAGCTTAGGGGGAGGTGAGCGGGGACGCACAGATACGCAGTATTTT
TRBV6-6	16	TRBJ2-7	few	TRBD2	CASRTGEREKGYEQYF	TGTGCCAGCAGGACCGGCGAGCGGGAGAAGGGCTACGAGCAGTACTTC
TRBV4-1	16	TRBJ2-1	.	TRBD1	CASSQPTGVASGEQFF	TGCGCCAGCAGCCAACCAACAGGGGTAGCGAGTGGTGAGCAGTTCTTC
TRBV6-5	15	TRBJ1-6	.	.	CASSYRQAANSPLHF	TGTGCCAGCAGTTACCGACAGGCTGCTAATTCACCCCTCCACTTT
TRBV18	15	TRBJ2-5	.	.	CASSRIAVERETQYF	TGTGCCAGCTCACGGATAGCAGTGGAACGGGAGACCCAGTACTTC
TRBV1	14	TRBJ2-1	.	.	CTSSQEMESHEQFF	TGCACCAGCAGCCAAGAGATGGAGAGCCATGAGCAGTTCTTC
TRBV29-1	13	TRBJ2-3	.	.	CSVEMVGTSTQYF	TGCAGCGTTGAGATGGTCGGGACCTCGACGCAGTATTTT
TRBV28	13	TRBJ1-5	.	.	CASSRGGRQPQHF	TGTGCCAGCAGTAGAGGGGGTCGACAGCCCCAGCATTTT
TRBV27	21	TRBJ2-6	.	.	CASSPYESTYEGVYGANVLTF	TGTGCCAGCAGCCCCTATGAATCGACTTACGAAGGGGTTTATGGGGCCAACGTCCTGACTTTC
TRBV28	12	TRBJ2-5	.	.	CASNLSQETQYF	TGTGCCAGCAACCTCTCTCAGGAGACCCAGTACTTC
TRBV7-9	13	TRBJ2-1	.	.	CASSLTRLDEQFF	TGTGCCAGCAGCTTAACCCGATTGGATGAGCAGTTCTTC
TRBV29-1	14	TRBJ2-3	.	TRBD2	CSGESGAGTDTQYF	TGCAGTGGGGAGAGCGGGGCCGGCACAGATACGCAGTATTTT
TRBV4-1	15	TRBJ2-2	.	.	CASSQDEGDTGELFF	TGCGCCAGCAGCCAAGACGAAGGGGACACCGGGGAGCTGTTTTTT
TRBV27	15	TRBJ2-3	.	TRBD2	CASRRRGGGTDTQYF	TGTGCCAGCAGACGGCGGGGGGGAGGCACAGATACGCAGTATTTT
TRBV6-5	15	TRBJ2-7	few	.	CASSYSLGTSYEQYF	TGTGCCAGCAGTTACTCCCTCGGGACCTCCTACGAGCAGTACTTC
TRBV7-6	13	TRBJ2-7	few	TRBD2	CASSSGEGYEQYF	TGTGCCAGCAGCTCGGGGGAGGGGTACGAGCAGTACTTC
TRBV4-3	15	TRBJ1-3	few	.	CASSHRGGTGNTIYF	TGCGCCAGCAGCCACCGAGGGGGTACTGGAAACACCATATATTTT
TRBV4-1	16	TRBJ2-6	few	TRBD1	CASSRTGGTGANVLTF	TGCGCCAGCAGTAGGACAGGAGGAACTGGGGCCAACGTCCTGACTTTC
TRBV28	16	TRBJ1-4	.	TRBD1	CASSPRYGTGVEKLFF	TGTGCCAGCAGCCCCCGGTATGGGACAGGGGTGGAAAAACTGTTTTTT
TRBV7-2	16	TRBJ1-3	.	.	CASSLALGVLGNTIYF	TGTGCCAGCAGCTTAGCGCTTGGGGTTCTTGGAAACACCATATATTTT
TRBV27	14	TRBJ2-7	.	TRBD2	CASRLAGGTYEQYF	TGTGCCAGCAGATTAGCGGGGGGGACCTACGAGCAGTACTTC
TRBV5-4	13	TRBJ2-1	.	.	CASSLEGGGEQFF	TGTGCCAGCAGCCTGGAGGGTGGGGGTGAGCAGTTCTTC
TRBV4-3	14	TRBJ2-7	once	.	CASSQGRRGYGQYF	TGCGCCAGCAGCCAAGGCCGCAGAGGATACGGTCAGTACTTC
TRBV7-9	15	TRBJ1-4	few	.	CASSLVVSGNEKLFF	TGTGCCAGCAGCTTAGTAGTCAGCGGAAATGAAAAACTGTTTTTT
TRBV29-1	13	TRBJ1-1	.	.	CSVVDPASTEAFF	TGCAGCGTTGTGGATCCAGCGAGTACTGAAGCTTTCTTT
TRBV5-5	16	TRBJ1-1	.	.	CASSFVGVGGNTEAFF	TGTGCCAGCAGCTTTGTTGGGGTAGGAGGGAACACTGAAGCTTTCTTT
TRBV29-1	12	TRBJ2-7	.	.	CSVEGPRGEQYF	TGCAGCGTTGAAGGACCTAGGGGCGAGCAGTACTTC
TRBV5-1	13	TRBJ2-5	.	.	CASSRDTQETQYF	TGTGCCAGCAGCCGGGACACCCAAGAGACCCAGTACTTC
TRBV5-1	19	TRBJ2-6	.	.	CASSWPSYSMTSGANVLTF	TGCGCCAGCAGCTGGCCTAGCTACAGCATGACTTCTGGGGCCAACGTCCTGACTTTC
TRBV30	13	TRBJ1-5	.	.	CAWDRSVGQPQHF	TGTGCCTGGGACAGGAGTGTCGGTCAGCCCCAGCATTTT
TRBV9	13	TRBJ2-5	.	.	CASSESGQETQYF	TGTGCCAGCAGCGAGTCGGGACAAGAGACCCAGTACTTC
TRBV4-1	18	TRBJ2-1	.	.	CASSQEKSASEPYNEQFF	TGCGCCAGCAGCCAAGAGAAGTCTGCGTCAGAACCTTACAATGAGCAGTTCTTC
TRBV2	14	TRBJ1-4	few	.	CASSVGSPPEKLFF	TGTGCCAGCAGTGTGGGCTCTCCCCCGGAAAAACTGTTTTTT
TRBV25-1	14	TRBJ2-1	.	TRBD2	CASGSGGSYNEQFF	TGTGCCAGCGGGTCGGGGGGCTCCTACAATGAGCAGTTCTTC
TRBV9	15	TRBJ1-4	few	TRBD1	CASSVGTGVNEKLFF	TGTGCCAGCAGCGTAGGGACAGGGGTGAATGAAAAACTGTTTTTT
TRBV4-2	18	TRBJ2-4	.	.	CASSQEGPNGGAKNIQYF	TGTGCCAGCAGCCAAGAGGGTCCGAATGGGGGGGCCAAAAACATTCAGTACTTC
TRBV14	16	TRBJ2-3	.	.	CASSPRRRGRGDTQYF	TGTGCCAGCAGCCCGCGTCGCAGGGGAAGGGGAGATACGCAGTATTTT
TRBV19	13	TRBJ2-1	few	.	CASSTGHHNEQFF	TGTGCCAGTAGTACCGGACACCACAATGAGCAGTTCTTC
TRBV30	11	TRBJ2-7	.	.	CAWTGEYEQYF	TGTGCCTGGACAGGGGAGTACGAGCAGTACTTC
TRBV18	14	TRBJ1-1	few	.	CASSLHQKNTEAFF	TGTGCCAGCTCACTCCATCAGAAGAACACTGAAGCTTTCTTT
TRBV5-1	15	TRBJ2-3	.	TRBD2	CASSLGLAGEDTQYF	TGCGCCAGCAGCTTGGGTCTAGCGGGAGAAGATACGCAGTATTTT
TRBV7-8	15	TRBJ1-5	few	.	CASSPTDYSNQPQHF	TGTGCCAGCAGCCCCACCGATTATAGCAATCAGCCCCAGCATTTT
TRBV6-1	13	TRBJ2-7	.	TRBD2	CASTPARASGKYF	TGTGCCAGCACTCCCGCCCGGGCAAGCGGGAAGTACTTC
TRBV19	14	TRBJ2-4	few	.	CASSRGEAKNIQYF	TGTGCCAGTAGTAGAGGGGAAGCCAAAAACATTCAGTACTTC
TRBV9	15	TRBJ2-1	.	.	CASSVGNTGYNEQFF	TGTGCCAGCAGCGTAGGTAATACCGGGTACAATGAGCAGTTCTTC
TRBV2	12	TRBJ2-5	.	.	CASSDREETQYF	TGTGCCAGCAGTGACCGGGAAGAGACCCAGTACTTC
TRBV10-3	13	TRBJ2-7	few	TRBD1	CAIGDRGIYEQYF	TGTGCCATCGGGGACAGGGGGATCTACGAGCAGTACTTC
TRBV2	12	TRBJ1-5	.	.	CASSPSDQPQHF	TGTGCCAGCAGTCCCTCCGACCAGCCCCAGCATTTT
TRBV20-1	11	TRBJ2-7	.	.	CSAKKGYEQYF	TGCAGTGCAAAAAAGGGGTACGAGCAGTACTTC
TRBV2	17	TRBJ2-3	.	TRBD2	CASSPSIAAGGTDTQYF	TGTGCCAGCAGTCCTTCCATTGCAGCGGGGGGCACAGATACGCAGTATTTT
TRBV7-9	14	TRBJ2-2	.	.	CASSLSGMTGELFF	TGTGCCAGCAGCTTATCGGGGATGACCGGGGAGCTGTTTTTT
TRBV5-1	16	TRBJ2-5	.	.	CASSLGQSRLMETQYF	TGCGCCAGCAGTTTGGGACAATCAAGGTTGATGGAGACCCAGTACTTC
TRBV30	15	TRBJ2-5	.	TRBD2	CAWRYRLARQETQYF	TGTGCCTGGAGGTACCGACTAGCTCGGCAAGAGACCCAGTACTTC
TRBV5-4	14	TRBJ2-3	.	.	CASSLEGPTDTQYF	TGTGCCAGCAGCTTGGAGGGTCCCACAGATACGCAGTATTTT